The 19 T cell receptor beta chains reported below all come from one sample, sequenced in a study of glioma-infiltrating T cells after dendritic cell vaccination. TCRdb's table, derived via immunoSEQ multiplex PCR, lists solely in-frame clones and lacks some. Counted here are about 67,000 clones, 81% occurring once; the ten biggest clones make up 7% to 9%. Sequencing used blood, obtained before dendritic cell vaccination. The receptors were sampled from a human donor with glioblastoma.

The genes are TRBV29-1 and TRBJ1-4; a possible D gene is TRBD1 (5 bases). Trimming removed 7 bases at V and 5 bases at J, with 11 bases between. This CDR3 comprises 12 residues. Looked up from germline, CDR1 is SQVTM and CDR2 is ANQGSEA. The DNA for the CDR3 is TGCAGCGCCAGACAGTCAAATGAAAAACTGTTTTTT. Protein sequence: CSARQSNEKLFF.

This rearrangement joins TRBV7-2 to TRBJ2-5; D is ambiguous. The CDR3 contains 13 residues. Trimming stripped 2 bases from V and 5 bases from J, with 9 bases between. Germline V gives CDR1 SGHTA, CDR2 FQGNSA. In DNA, the CDR3 is TGTGCCAGCAGCTTACGCGTGAGGGAGACCCAGTACTTC. This translates into CASSLRVRETQYF. Full variable domain (rest looked up from reference TRBV7-2 and TRBJ2-5): GAGVSQSPSNKVTEKGKDVELRCDPISGHTALYWYRQSLGQGLEFLIYFQGNSAPDKSGLPSDRFSAERTGGSVSTLTIQRTQQEDSAVYLCASSLRVRETQYFGPGTRLLVL.

The genes are TRBV5-4 and TRBJ1-1; D gene unclear. The CDR3 is made up of 13 amino acids. Between the trimmed V and J ends, which lost 4 bases and 1 base, there was a span of 8 bases. Germline-derived CDR1 and CDR2 are SGHNT and YYREEE (reference sequence). The CDR3 spells CASSISGNTEAFF. As DNA, the CDR3 is TGTGCCAGCAGCATATCAGGGAACACTGAAGCTTTCTTT.

The chain carries TRBV7-2 and TRBJ2-1; TRBD2 matches 8 bases. With V trimmed by 5 bases and J by 9 bases, 15 bases remained unmatched. CDR3 length: 16 residues. Germline loops: CDR1 SGHTA, CDR2 FQGNSA. CDR3 residues: CASSLRGGQLFTEQFF. CDR3 nucleotides: TGTGCCAGCAGCCTTCGGGGGGGCCAACTGTTTACTGAGCAGTTCTTC.

The rearrangement links TRBV7-2 to TRBJ2-5; 8 bases match TRBD2. This CDR3 is 16 amino acids long. V shed 1 base and J 2 bases; nucleotides not matched to a gene: 6. CDR1 SGHTA and CDR2 FQGNSA come from the germline V gene. The CDR3 is CASSLGGTSGQETQYF. In DNA form, the CDR3 reads TGTGCCAGCAGCTTAGGGGGAACTAGCGGTCAAGAGACCCAGTACTTC.

The rearrangement links TRBV6-5 to TRBJ1-2, with D uncertain. Trimming shortened V by 5 bases and J by 8 bases, and 18 bases separated the two germline ends. The length of the CDR3 is 14 residues. In germline, CDR1 is MNHEY, CDR2 SVGAGI. The CDR3 DNA follows: TGTGCCAGCAGTACCCCCGGGGTTCTAGTAGGCTACACCTTC. It codes for CASSTPGVLVGYTF.

V usage is TRBV6-5 and J usage is TRBJ1-2, with 9 bases that match TRBD1. CDR1 and CDR2 (germline): MNHEY, SVGAGI. The CDR3 spans 14 residues. After removal of 7 bases from V and 7 bases from J, the junction contained 10 bases not matched to a gene. This CDR3 reads CASIPGDRVSGYTF. CDR3 nucleotide sequence: TGTGCCAGCATTCCCGGGGACAGGGTATCTGGCTACACCTTC.

The chain carries TRBV21-1 and TRBJ2-7; TRBD1 is the table's D call, not checked against the DNA. TRBV21-1 is termed a pseudogene. CDR3 size: 15 residues. CDR3 bases: TGTGCCAGCACCCTGGACAGGGATGACACCTACGAGCAGTACTTC. Its protein is CASTLDRDDTYEQYF.

The chain combines TRBV15 with TRBJ1-1; 7 bases fit TRBD1. CDR1 LNHNV and CDR2 YYDKDF come from the germline V gene (reference sequence). The junction had 7 bases not matched to a gene; V was cut back by 3 bases and J by 3 bases. This CDR3 is 15 amino acids long. In DNA, the CDR3 is TGTGCCACCAGCAGGGAAAACAGGGGCGACACTGAAGCTTTCTTT. Translation gives CATSRENRGDTEAFF.

With regard to this clone: At one end the junction does not follow the germline gene, possibly because of a read error. The chain combines TRBV20-1 with TRBJ2-7, with TRBD1 as a possible D gene (7 bases). The CDR3 has 11 residues. The germline CDR1 and CDR2 sequences are DFQATT and SNEGSKA (reference sequence). CDR3 nucleotides: TGCAGTGCTAGACGCGGGACAGCCGAGGACTTC. This sequence encodes CSARRGTAEDF.

By sample fraction, this clone is medium-sized. CDR3 residues: CASSENTGFNQPQHF. The CDR3 nucleotides are TGTGCCAGCAGTGAGAATACAGGGTTCAATCAGCCCCAGCATTTT. The chain recombines TRBV2 with TRBJ1-5; possibly TRBD1 for D (6 bases). Germline V gives CDR1 SNHLY, CDR2 FYNNEI. The CDR3 contains 15 residues. V was cut by 3 bases and J by 3 bases, with 12 bases left in between. The complete variable domain, with remaining parts taken from reference TRBV2 and TRBJ1-5, reads EPEVTQTPSHQVTQMGQEVILRCVPISNHLYFYWYRQILGQKVEFLVSFYNNEISEKSEIFDDQFSVERPDGSNFTLKIRSTKLEDSAMYFCASSENTGFNQPQHFGDGTRLSIL.

In its sample, this clone ranks as large. The rearrangement links TRBV7-9 to TRBJ1-1; TRBD1 matches 8 bases. Per germline, CDR1 SEHNR and CDR2 FQNEAQ (reference sequence). CDR3 length: 15 amino acids. After removal of 1 base from V and 1 base from J, the junction contained 2 bases not matched to a gene. CDR3 sequence: CASSLDGTGNTEAFF. CDR3 sequence (DNA): TGTGCCAGCAGCTTAGACGGGACAGGGAACACTGAAGCTTTCTTT. Filled out from reference TRBV7-9 and TRBJ1-1, the complete variable domain reads DTGVSQNPRHKITKRGQNVTFRCDPISEHNRLYWYRQTLGQGPEFLTYFQNEAQLEKSRLLSDRFSAERPKGSFSTLEIQRTEQGDSAMYLCASSLDGTGNTEAFFGQGTRLTVV.

The chain combines TRBV9 with TRBJ2-2, with 10 bases fitting TRBD2. This CDR3 spans 16 amino acids. Trimming took 3 bases from V and 1 from J; bases not matched to a gene: 3. From germline, CDR1 is SGDLS and CDR2 YYNGEE. The CDR3 DNA sequence: TGTGCCAGCAGCGCCCGACTAGCGGGGAACACCGGGGAGCTGTTTTTT. It codes for CASSARLAGNTGELFF.

The chain combines TRBV7-8 with TRBJ2-5; 10 bases align to TRBD2. From germline, CDR1 is SGHVS and CDR2 FQNEAQ. V lost 5 bases, J lost 1 base, and 4 bases stayed unmatched. The CDR3 runs to 15 residues. The CDR3 DNA reads TGTGCCAGCAGCGCCAGGACTAGCGGCCAAGAGACCCAGTACTTC. This encodes CASSARTSGQETQYF.

A single count supports this clone. The chain couples TRBV9 to TRBJ2-2; perhaps TRBD1 as D (5 bases). The V and J ends lost 0 bases and 8 bases respectively, with 14 bases between them. CDR3 length: 15 residues. CDR1 and CDR2 from the germline V gene are SGDLS and YYNGEE. The chain's CDR3 is CASSVGAGQAGELFF. For the CDR3, the DNA is TGTGCCAGCAGCGTAGGGGCAGGGCAGGCGGGGGAGCTGTTTTTT.

The J gene is TRBJ1-3, the V gene TRBV2; tentative D call: TRBD1 (5 bases). Trimming pared 4 bases from V and 0 bases from J, leaving 16 bases between. The CDR3 loop spans 17 amino acids. CDR1 and CDR2 (germline): SNHLY, FYNNEI. For the CDR3, the DNA is TGTGCCAGCAGTGGTATCCAGGGCCGCTACTCTGGAAACACCATATATTTT. This codes for CASSGIQGRYSGNTIYF.

The chain is built from TRBV4-2 and TRBJ2-7; D is perhaps TRBD2 (6 bases). Trimming removed 0 bases at V and 4 bases at J, with 16 bases between. Per germline, CDR1 LGHNA and CDR2 YNFKEQ. The CDR3 consists of 16 residues. The CDR3 is CASSQETGTPLYEQYF. CDR3 nucleotides: TGTGCCAGCAGCCAAGAAACCGGGACTCCTCTTTACGAGCAGTACTTC.

The J gene is TRBJ2-7, the V gene TRBV5-8, with 9 nucleotides matching TRBD1. Germline CDR1 reads SGHTS; CDR2 reads YDEGEE. The CDR3 has 16 residues. The trim removed 3 bases at V and 2 bases at J, leaving 9 bases unmatched. In DNA form, the CDR3 reads TGTGCCAGCAGCTGGAAGGACAGGGGACCTACCTACGAGCAGTACTTC. Protein: CASSWKDRGPTYEQYF.

The chain joins TRBV11-3 to TRBJ2-1; TRBD1 agrees at 10 bases. Trimming cost V 4 bases and J 8 bases; bases outside gene matches: 8. The V gene's germline CDR1 is SGHNT and CDR2 YENEEA. The CDR3 totals 15 residues. CDR3 residues: CASSSRTGGFDEQFF. In DNA form, the CDR3 reads TGTGCCAGCAGCTCGCGGACAGGGGGGTTCGATGAGCAGTTCTTC.